This T cell receptor beta chain originates from a study of cytomegalovirus exposure and HLA in healthy donors. Whole-study context: Around 77% of 398 genotyped donors fell in the Caucasian-associated ancestry cluster. Overall study findings and caveats: It has been reported that TCR beta sequences accurately predicted the HLA-A and HLA-B alleles of most subjects. Owing to their indistinguishability, certain V segments, notably TRBV6-2 and TRBV6-3, were excluded. At a 0.05 false discovery rate, a later analysis found about 17,000 TCR beta sequences to be associated with HLA alleles.

This CDR3 has 16 residues. Trimming took 4 bases from V and 9 from J, leaving 20 bases between them. Germline assignment: CDR1 SGHRS and CDR2 YFSETQ. With 60 Vbeta and 13 Jbeta primers, the PCR was carried out. Using immunoSEQ multiplex PCR, the repertoire was profiled, and TCRdb retains in-frame clones only, with some absent. The sample carries about 170,000 clones, about 85% recorded once. This clone came up once. What it binds is not known. The sample comprised PBMCs. The rearrangement links TRBV5-1 to TRBJ1-6; tentative D call: TRBD1 (5 bases). This receptor was obtained from a woman aged 50 to 65 in good health and CMV-seropositive. The CDR3 loop is CASSRDRGEGISPLHF. The CDR3 bases are TGCGCCAGCAGCCGCGATCGGGGGGAAGGAATTTCACCCCTCCACTTT.